Sequencing of this TCR beta chain was carried out in a study of blood T cell repertoires in COVID-19. Study details: Nucleic acid was either cDNA or gDNA, and it came from T cells, B-cell-depleted T cells, or PBMCs.

The CDR3 length is 15 residues. The germline V gene encodes CDR1 SGDLS and CDR2 YYNGEE. Trimming shortened V by 4 bases and J by 2 bases, and 15 bases separated the two germline ends. Data came from immunoSEQ multiplex PCR; TCRdb stores just in-frame clones and leaves some out. The sample shows about 330,000 clones, around nine tenths of them seen only once. The receptor was derived from a woman between 50 and 59 years old with active or convalescent COVID-19. The specimen was peripheral blood. The chain recombines TRBV9 with TRBJ2-5; possible D gene TRBD1, 6 bases. CDR3 DNA: TGTGCCAGCAGCACGCTTCAGGGGTGGCAAGAGACCCAGTACTTC. Its translation is CASSTLQGWQETQYF.